This T cell receptor beta chain is drawn from a study of blood T cells in healthy people across ages. Study observations and caveats: The diversity estimates, figures obtained from one million T cells, were considered underestimates. Versus aged donors, long-lived donors had higher diversity and more naive CD4+ cells. Naive T cell percentage and TCR beta diversity correlated strongly.

This CDR3 has 12 residues. Germline CDR1 LNHNV, CDR2 YYDKDF (reference sequence). The germline V and J ends were trimmed by 8 bases and 10 bases, with 15 bases remaining between them. The study recruited healthy Caucasian donors from Russia who were aged about 6 to 100. In regard to this clonotype: Its antigen is not identified. Just one base apart from a much larger clone, this may be a read error.

A sample-barcoded 5' primer and a J-beta primer mix were used in a second PCR of about 6 to 11 cycles. TCRdb re-derived calls from the 5' RACE reads in MiXCR, one entry per CDR3 protein. Of 800,000 to 950,000 distinct CDR3 sequences in the sample, around 36% were seen once. The J gene is TRBJ2-1, the V gene TRBV15, with D possibly matching TRBD2 (5 bases). The TCR sequence derives from a man aged 18 to 29 in good health. Sample: blood. The CDR3 loop is CATREREYEQFF. CDR3 in DNA: TGTGCCACCCGCGAACGGGAATACGAGCAGTTCTTC.